This T cell receptor (beta chain) was identified during a study of Ad26.COV2.S vaccination and SARS-CoV-2 variants (dated by TCRdb to the early 2020s). Study-wide context: Vaccine-arm donors came from COV1001, a multicentre, randomized, double-blind, placebo-controlled phase I-IIa trial of Ad26.COV2.S in healthy adults. TCRbeta repertoire sequencing was used to assess the specificity and breadth of SARS-CoV-2-reactive T cell receptors after Ad26.COV2.S vaccination. Ad26.COV2.S was administered intramuscularly at a dose of 5x10^10 or 1x10^11 viral particles, either as one shot or as two shots given 56 days apart. A total of around 32 samples were included in the TCR-sequenced set, comprising some 20 Ad26.COV2.S vaccine recipients, 5 placebo recipients and 8 SARS-CoV-2 convalescent individuals. Participants in the trial were split at random into five groups of five each, receiving low-dose or high-dose Ad26.COV2.S once or twice, or else placebo on both occasions. Throughout the experiments and outcome assessment, investigators stayed blinded to trial group allocation.

In its sample, this clone was seen a few times. Its antigen remains undetermined. No quality values exist for individual bases; no much larger clone is one base distant. The intended sense of this specimen's treatment or condition label: some 19 received Ad26.COV2.S at low or high dose, single or two shots; about 5 received placebo; per-sample allocation not given. Repertoires of vaccine and placebo recipients were sequenced from samples taken on day 63 after the first injection. In Cohort 1b, more than 20 adults aged 18-55 years were enrolled at a single site in Boston, USA, between 29 July and 7 August 2020. As a vaccine, Ad26.COV2.S was a replication-incompetent adenovirus type 26 vector that expressed a prefusion-stabilized SARS-CoV-2 spike protein derived from the original Wuhan strain. Overall results and qualifications from the work: Substantial breadth of spike-specific CD8+ and CD4+ T cell responses was reported after vaccination. The study lacked the statistical power to compare responses across vaccine doses or regimens. Non-spike TCR breadth was comparable between vaccine and placebo recipients, consistent with the vaccine containing only spike. It was noted by the authors that total T cell responses may have been underestimated by the TCR breadth and depth analyses. Spike-specific TCR breadth was higher in Ad26.COV2.S recipients than in placebo recipients (P = 0.0014).

The immunoSEQ Assay was the method used to sequence TCRbeta CDR3 regions. After extraction, genomic DNA underwent amplification by bias-controlled multiplex PCR, followed by high-throughput sequencing. The authors processed their data as follows. To quantify the absolute abundance of every unique TCRbeta CDR3 region, sequences were collapsed and filtered. T cell fraction was estimated by normalizing TCRbeta template counts to usable DNA, with usable DNA measured through amplification of reference genes found in all nucleated cells. Repertoire TCRs were annotated as SARS-CoV-2-specific by exact matching of V gene, CDR3 amino acid sequence and J gene to a known reactive TCR set. The reference SARS-CoV-2 TCR set was derived from MIRA and filtered for enrichment in COVID-19-positive ImmuneCODE repertoires, a step that removed public or cross-reactive TCRs. Based on the MIRA antigens, annotated TCRs were further analysed at the level of specific ORF or position within ORF. Depth was the summed frequency of annotated unique rearrangements, while breadth was defined as annotated unique rearrangements over total unique productive rearrangements. Two-sided Wilcoxon rank-sum tests were used to compare TCR breadth between groups. The immuneACCESS repertoire file appears here via TCRdb, limited to in-frame rearrangements. These files lack a portion of the clones; in checked studies, under half of the deficit traces to unresolved V genes, and the cause of the others is not known. That table furnishes V, J and clone size, whereas the DNA furnished D and trimming. This sample is represented by about 350,000 clones; about 88% of them were singletons. Around 10% of the sample belongs to the ten largest clones.

The sequencing here drew on peripheral blood, taken in a trial of Ad26.COV2.S vaccine versus placebo. The source is a person between 18 and 59 years old who received the Ad26.COV2.S COVID-19 vaccine or a placebo.

CDR3 reads: CASTPWGPRRSNQPQHF. The DNA sequence is given as TGTGCCAGTACCCCCTGGGGACCGCGTCGCAGCAATCAGCCCCAGCATTTT. The chain was built from TRBV19 and TRBJ1-5; the D gene is perhaps TRBD1, from 5 matching bases. V was cut back by 7 bases and J by 1 base, leaving a gap of 20 bases between them. The CDR3 covers 17 residues, taking in both the cysteine and the phenylalanine. Just the 51-base CDR3 DNA is kept, in frame starting at base 1. Sequences LNHDA (CDR1) and SQIVND (CDR2) are obtained from the germline V gene (reference sequence).